The clone carrying this T cell receptor beta chain was seen more than once but under ten times. This entry is derived from a study of T-cell reconstitution after alpha-beta-depleted transplantation in children. Germline CDR1 is SGHTA and CDR2 is FQGTGA. V lost 5 bases and J lost 5; bases outside the gene matches: 11. The CDR3 extends over 17 amino acids. Unique molecular identifiers were used to barcode this TCRbeta library. MiXCR, applied by TCRdb to the PCR reads, yields one record per CDR3 protein. The sample carries over 550,000 distinct CDR3 sequences, roughly a tenth recorded once. The V call is TRBV7-3, the J call TRBJ2-3; 12 nucleotides match TRBD1. Sequences were derived from PBMCs from the stem cell graft donor, sampled from the stem cell graft. This sequence originates from a human donor who donated a stem cell graft to a child with acute myeloid leukemia. The CDR3 DNA reads TGTGCCAGCAGCCCCCACTCGGGACAGGGGGCGGGAGATACGCAGTATTTT. This gives the protein CASSPHSGQGAGDTQYF.